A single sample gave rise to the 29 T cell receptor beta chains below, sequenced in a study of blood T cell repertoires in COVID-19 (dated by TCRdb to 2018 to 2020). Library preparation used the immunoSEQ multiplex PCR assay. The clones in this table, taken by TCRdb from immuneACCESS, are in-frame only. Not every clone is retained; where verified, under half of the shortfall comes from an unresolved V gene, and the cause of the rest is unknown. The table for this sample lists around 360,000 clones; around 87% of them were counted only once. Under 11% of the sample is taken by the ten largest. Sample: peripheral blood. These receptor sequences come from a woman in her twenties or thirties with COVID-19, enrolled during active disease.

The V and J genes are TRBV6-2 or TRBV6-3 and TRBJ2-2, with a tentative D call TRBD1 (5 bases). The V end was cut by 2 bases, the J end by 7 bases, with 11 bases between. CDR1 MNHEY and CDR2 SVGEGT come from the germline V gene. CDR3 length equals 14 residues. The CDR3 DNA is TGTGCCAGCAGTTACCGGCAGGGTGGCGGGGAGCTGTTTTTT. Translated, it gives CASSYRQGGGELFF.

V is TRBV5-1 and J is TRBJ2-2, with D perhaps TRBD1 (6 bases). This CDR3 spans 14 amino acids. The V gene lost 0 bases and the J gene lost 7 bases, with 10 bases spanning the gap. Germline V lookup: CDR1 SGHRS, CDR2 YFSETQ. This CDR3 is CASSLEQGIGELFF. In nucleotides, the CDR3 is TGCGCCAGCAGCTTGGAACAGGGAATCGGGGAGCTGTTTTTT. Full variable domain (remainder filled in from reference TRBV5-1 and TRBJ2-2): KAGVTQTPRYLIKTRGQQVTLSCSPISGHRSVSWYQQTPGQGLQFLFEYFSETQRNKGNFPGRFSGRQFSNSRSEMNVSTLELGDSALYLCASSLEQGIGELFFGEGSRLTVL.

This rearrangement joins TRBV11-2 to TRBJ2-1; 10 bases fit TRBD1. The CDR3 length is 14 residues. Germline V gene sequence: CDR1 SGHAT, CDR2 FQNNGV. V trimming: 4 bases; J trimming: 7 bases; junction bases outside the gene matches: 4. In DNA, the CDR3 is TGTGCCAGCAGCTCACCGGGACAGGGGAATGAGCAGTTCTTC. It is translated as CASSSPGQGNEQFF.

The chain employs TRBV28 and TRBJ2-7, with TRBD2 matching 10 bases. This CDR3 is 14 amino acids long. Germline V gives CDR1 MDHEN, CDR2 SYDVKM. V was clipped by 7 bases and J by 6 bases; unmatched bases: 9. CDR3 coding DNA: TGTGCCAGCACCGTAGCGGGAGGCGTGGCCGAGCAGTACTTC. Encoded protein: CASTVAGGVAEQYF.

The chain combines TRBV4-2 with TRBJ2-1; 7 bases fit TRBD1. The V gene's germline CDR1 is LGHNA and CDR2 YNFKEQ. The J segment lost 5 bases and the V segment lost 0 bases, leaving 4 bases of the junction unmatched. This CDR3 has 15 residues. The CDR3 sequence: CASSQETGDHNEQFF. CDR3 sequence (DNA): TGTGCCAGCAGCCAAGAAACAGGGGACCACAATGAGCAGTTCTTC.

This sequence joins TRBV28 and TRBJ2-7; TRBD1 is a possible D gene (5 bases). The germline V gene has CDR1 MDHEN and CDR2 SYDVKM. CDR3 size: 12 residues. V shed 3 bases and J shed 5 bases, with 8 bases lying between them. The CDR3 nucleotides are TGTGCCAGCAGTTTCTGGGGCAACGAGCAGTACTTC. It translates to CASSFWGNEQYF.

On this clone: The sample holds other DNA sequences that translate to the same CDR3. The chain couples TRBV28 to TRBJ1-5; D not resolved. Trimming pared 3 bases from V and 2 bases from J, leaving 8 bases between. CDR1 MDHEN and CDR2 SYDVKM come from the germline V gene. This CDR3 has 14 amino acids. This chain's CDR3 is CASSFRRGNQPQHF. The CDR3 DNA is TGTGCCAGCAGTTTTAGGAGGGGCAATCAGCCCCAGCATTTT.

The CDR3 region is CSARARFRDRGQNTEAFF. The CDR3 DNA follows: TGCAGTGCTCGTGCGAGGTTCCGGGACAGGGGGCAGAACACTGAAGCTTTCTTT. V gene TRBV20-1 combines with J gene TRBJ1-1, with 12 bases matching TRBD1. The J segment lost 1 base and the V segment lost 5 bases, leaving 14 bases of the junction unmatched. The CDR3 sequence is 18 residues long. Looked up from germline, CDR1 is DFQATT and CDR2 is SNEGSKA (reference sequence).

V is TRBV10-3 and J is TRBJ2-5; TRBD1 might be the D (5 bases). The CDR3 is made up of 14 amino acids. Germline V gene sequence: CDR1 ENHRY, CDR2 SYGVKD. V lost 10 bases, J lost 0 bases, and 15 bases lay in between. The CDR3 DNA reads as TGTGCCACAACTCAAGACAGAAACCAAGAGACCCAGTACTTC. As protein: CATTQDRNQETQYF.

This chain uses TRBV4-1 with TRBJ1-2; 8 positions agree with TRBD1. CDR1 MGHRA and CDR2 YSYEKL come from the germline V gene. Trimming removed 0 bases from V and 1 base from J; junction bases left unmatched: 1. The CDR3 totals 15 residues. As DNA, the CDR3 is TGCGCCAGCAGCCAAGAGGGACAGGTTAACTATGGCTACACCTTC. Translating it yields CASSQEGQVNYGYTF.

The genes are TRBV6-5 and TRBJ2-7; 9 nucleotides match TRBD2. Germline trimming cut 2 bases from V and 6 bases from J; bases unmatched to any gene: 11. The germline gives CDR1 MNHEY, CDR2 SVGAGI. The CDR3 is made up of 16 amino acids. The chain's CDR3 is CASSYHGGTSPLEQYF. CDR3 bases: TGTGCCAGCAGTTACCACGGCGGGACTAGCCCACTCGAGCAGTACTTC.

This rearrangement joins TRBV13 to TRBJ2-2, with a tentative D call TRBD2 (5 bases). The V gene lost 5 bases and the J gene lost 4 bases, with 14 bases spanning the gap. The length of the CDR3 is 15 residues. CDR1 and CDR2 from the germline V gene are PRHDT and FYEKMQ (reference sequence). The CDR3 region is CASSPGREVTGELFF. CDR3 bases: TGTGCCAGCAGCCCTGGGAGAGAGGTCACCGGGGAGCTGTTTTTT.

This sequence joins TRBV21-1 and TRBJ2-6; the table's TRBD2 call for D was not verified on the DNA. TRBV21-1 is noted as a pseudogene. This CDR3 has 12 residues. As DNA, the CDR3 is TGTGCCAGCAGCAAAGCCTCCCGCGTCCTGACTTTC. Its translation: CASSKASRVLTF.

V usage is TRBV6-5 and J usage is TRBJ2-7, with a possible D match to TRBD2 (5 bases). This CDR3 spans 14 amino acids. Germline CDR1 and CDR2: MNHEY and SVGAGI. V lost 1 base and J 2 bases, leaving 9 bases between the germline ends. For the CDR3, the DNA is TGTGCCAGCAGTTACTTCGGGGAAGCCTACGAGCAGTACTTC. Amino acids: CASSYFGEAYEQYF.

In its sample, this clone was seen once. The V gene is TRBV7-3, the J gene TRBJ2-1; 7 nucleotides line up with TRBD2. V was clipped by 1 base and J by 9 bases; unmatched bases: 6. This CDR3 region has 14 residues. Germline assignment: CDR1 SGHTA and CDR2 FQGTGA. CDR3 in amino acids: CASSLSGSGGEQFF. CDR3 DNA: TGTGCCAGCAGCTTAAGCGGGAGTGGGGGTGAGCAGTTCTTC.

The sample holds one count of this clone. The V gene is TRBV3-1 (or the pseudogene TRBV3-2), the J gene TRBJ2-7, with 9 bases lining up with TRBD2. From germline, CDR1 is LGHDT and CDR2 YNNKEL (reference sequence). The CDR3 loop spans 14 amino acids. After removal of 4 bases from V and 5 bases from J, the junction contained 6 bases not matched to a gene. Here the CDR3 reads CASSRFSGSDEQYF. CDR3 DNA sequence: TGTGCCAGCAGCCGCTTTAGCGGGAGTGACGAGCAGTACTTC.

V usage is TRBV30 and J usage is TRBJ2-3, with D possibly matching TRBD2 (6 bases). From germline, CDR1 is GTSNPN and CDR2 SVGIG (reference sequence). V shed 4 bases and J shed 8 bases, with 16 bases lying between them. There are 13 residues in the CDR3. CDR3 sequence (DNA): TGTGCCTGGAAAACAGCGGGCGAGGGTACGCAGTATTTT. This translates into CAWKTAGEGTQYF.

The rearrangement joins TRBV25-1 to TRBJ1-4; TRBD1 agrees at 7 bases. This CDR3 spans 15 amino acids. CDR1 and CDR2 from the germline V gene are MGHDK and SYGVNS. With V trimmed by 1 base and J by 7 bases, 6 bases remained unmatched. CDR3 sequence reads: CASSELVSGGEKLFF. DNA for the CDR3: TGTGCCAGCAGTGAATTGGTGTCAGGGGGTGAAAAACTGTTTTTT. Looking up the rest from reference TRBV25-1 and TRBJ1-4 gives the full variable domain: EADIYQTPRYLVIGTGKKITLECSQTMGHDKMYWYQQDPGMELHLIHYSYGVNSTEKGDLSSESTVSRIRTEHFPLTLESARPSHTSQYLCASSELVSGGEKLFFGSGTQLSVL.

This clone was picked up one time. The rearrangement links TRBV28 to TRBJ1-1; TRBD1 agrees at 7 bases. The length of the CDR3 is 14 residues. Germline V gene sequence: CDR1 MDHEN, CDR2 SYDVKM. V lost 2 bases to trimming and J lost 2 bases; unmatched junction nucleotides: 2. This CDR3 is CASSLGGGNTEAFF. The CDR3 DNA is TGTGCCAGCAGTTTAGGAGGGGGCAACACTGAAGCTTTCTTT.

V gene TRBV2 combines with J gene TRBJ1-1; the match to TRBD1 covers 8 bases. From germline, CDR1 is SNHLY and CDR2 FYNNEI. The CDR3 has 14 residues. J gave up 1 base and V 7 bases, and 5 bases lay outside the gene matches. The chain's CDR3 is CASIEGQGNTEAFF. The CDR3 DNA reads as TGTGCCAGCATCGAAGGACAGGGGAACACTGAAGCTTTCTTT.

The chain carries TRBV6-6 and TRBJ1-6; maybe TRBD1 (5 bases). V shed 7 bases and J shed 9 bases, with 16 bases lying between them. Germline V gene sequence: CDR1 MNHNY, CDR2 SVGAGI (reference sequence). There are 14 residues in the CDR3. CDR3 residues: CASNQSGGTSPLHF. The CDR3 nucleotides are TGTGCCAGCAACCAATCTGGGGGGACTTCACCCCTCCACTTT.

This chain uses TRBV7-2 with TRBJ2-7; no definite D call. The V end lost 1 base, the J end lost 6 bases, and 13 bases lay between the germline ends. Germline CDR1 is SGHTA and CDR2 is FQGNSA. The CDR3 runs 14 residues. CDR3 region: CASSLVFQAREQYF. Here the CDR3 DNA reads TGTGCCAGCAGCTTAGTCTTCCAGGCACGCGAGCAGTACTTC.

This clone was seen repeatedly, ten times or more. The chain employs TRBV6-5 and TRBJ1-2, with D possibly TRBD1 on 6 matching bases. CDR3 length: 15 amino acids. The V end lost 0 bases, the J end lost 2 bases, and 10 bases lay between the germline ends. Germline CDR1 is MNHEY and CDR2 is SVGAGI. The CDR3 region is CASSYSTGINYGYTF. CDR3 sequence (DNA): TGTGCCAGCAGTTACTCGACAGGAATCAACTATGGCTACACCTTC.

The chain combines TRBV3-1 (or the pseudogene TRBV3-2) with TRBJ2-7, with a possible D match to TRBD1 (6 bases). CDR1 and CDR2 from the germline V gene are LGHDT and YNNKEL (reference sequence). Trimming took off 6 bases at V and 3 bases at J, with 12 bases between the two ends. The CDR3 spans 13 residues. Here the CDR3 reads CASSRQAGYEQYF. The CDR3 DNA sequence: TGTGCCAGCAGTAGACAGGCGGGCTACGAGCAGTACTTC.

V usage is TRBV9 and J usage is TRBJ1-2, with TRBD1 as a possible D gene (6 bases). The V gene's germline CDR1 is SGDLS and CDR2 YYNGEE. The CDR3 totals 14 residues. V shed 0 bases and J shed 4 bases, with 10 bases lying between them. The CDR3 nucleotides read TGTGCCAGCAGCGTAGAAGAGACAGGCTATGGCTACACCTTC. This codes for CASSVEETGYGYTF.

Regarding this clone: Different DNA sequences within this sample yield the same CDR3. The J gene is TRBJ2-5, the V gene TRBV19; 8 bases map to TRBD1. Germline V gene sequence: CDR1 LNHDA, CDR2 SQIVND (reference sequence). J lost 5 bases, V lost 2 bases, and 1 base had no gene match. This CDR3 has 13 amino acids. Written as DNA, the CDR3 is TGTGCCAGTAGTATACAGGGGGCGGAGACCCAGTACTTC. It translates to CASSIQGAETQYF.

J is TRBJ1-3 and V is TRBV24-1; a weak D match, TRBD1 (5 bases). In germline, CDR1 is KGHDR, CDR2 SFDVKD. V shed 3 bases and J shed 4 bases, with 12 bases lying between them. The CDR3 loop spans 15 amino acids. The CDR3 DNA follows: TGTGCCACCAGTGATACCACAGGAACGGGAAACACCATATATTTT. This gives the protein CATSDTTGTGNTIYF.

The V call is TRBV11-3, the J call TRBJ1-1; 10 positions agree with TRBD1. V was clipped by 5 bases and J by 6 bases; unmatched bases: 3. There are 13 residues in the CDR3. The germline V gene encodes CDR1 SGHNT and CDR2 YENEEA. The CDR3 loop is CASSRTGGSEAFF. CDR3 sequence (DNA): TGTGCCAGCAGCCGGACAGGGGGTTCTGAAGCTTTCTTT.

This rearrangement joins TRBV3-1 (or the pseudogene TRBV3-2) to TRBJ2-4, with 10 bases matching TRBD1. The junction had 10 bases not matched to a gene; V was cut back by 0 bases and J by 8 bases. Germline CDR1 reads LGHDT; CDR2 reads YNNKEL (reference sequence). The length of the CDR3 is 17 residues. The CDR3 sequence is CASSQDPTGTGDDIQYF. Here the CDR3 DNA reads TGTGCCAGCAGCCAAGATCCCACCGGGACAGGGGATGACATTCAGTACTTC.